This T cell receptor (beta chain) is from a study of vaccination effects on CD4 cells after COVID-19. The germline V gene encodes CDR1 SGHRS and CDR2 YFSETQ. The CDR3 runs 16 residues. The ends lost 5 bases at V and 6 bases at J; junction bases unmatched: 13. ViraFEST used viral peptide pools to expand antigen-specific CD4+ T cells before sequencing. Cells that had been cultured for ten to eleven days were the source of isolated CD4+ T cells. Two doses of either BNT162b2 or mRNA-1273 were given to each participant. The repertoire was sequenced with immunoSEQ multiplex PCR; TCRdb's copy has only in-frame clones and lacks some. This sample has about 66,000 clones, with roughly three quarters found just once. As for this clone: Antigen: not known.

The genes are TRBV5-1 and TRBJ2-1; 8 nucleotides align to TRBD1. This clonotype originated in a human donor who received a COVID-19 vaccine. The material was CD4+ T cells from PBMCs cultured with HCoV-OC43 spike peptides, obtained after COVID-19 vaccination. The subset was: HCoV-OC43 spike overlapping peptide pool stimulation. The CDR3 coding sequence is TGCGCCAGCAGTTCCGACGGGACAGGTCGTGGCAATGAGCAGTTCTTC. Residues: CASSSDGTGRGNEQFF.